This TCR beta chain originates from a study of beta chain features in type 1 diabetes. At the level of the study: The study found patients and healthy donors alike in age, gender and cell yields. Study conclusions and caveats: Within each of all four CD4+ subsets, Type 1 diabetes patients had TCRB CDR3s that were moderately but significantly shorter.

About this clone itself: Its antigen is undetermined.

Expressed TCRB transcripts were sequenced because the isolated RNA had all been reverse transcribed beforehand. Profiling relied on immunoSEQ multiplex PCR, and the TCRdb table lists in-frame clones only, not all of them. Here the sample spans 600,000 or so clones, under 15% being singletons. CDR3 length: 15 amino acids. In germline, CDR1 is GTSNPN, CDR2 SVGIG (reference sequence). Trimming cost V 2 bases and J 4 bases, with 17 bases left between them. V gene TRBV30 combines with J gene TRBJ1-2; D unclear. The TCR sequence derives from a man between 25 and 39 years old with type 1 diabetes. The material sequenced was naive CD4+ T cells from blood. CDR3 amino acids: CAWSFGLQNPYGYTF. The CDR3 DNA sequence: TGTGCCTGGAGTTTCGGCCTGCAGAACCCCTATGGCTACACCTTC. Based on the CDR3 plus reference TRBV30 and TRBJ1-2, the full variable domain is SQTIHQWPATLVQPVGSPLSLECTVEGTSNPNLYWYRQAAGRGLQLLFYSVGIGQISSEVPQNLSASRPQDRQFILSSKKLLLSDSGFYLCAWSFGLQNPYGYTFGSGTRLTVV.